This T cell receptor (beta chain) appears in the sequencing data of a study of blood T cell repertoires in COVID-19. Study-wide background: Material from acute and convalescent COVID-19 was sourced from the United States, Italy and Spain. PBMCs, B-cell-depleted T cells, or T cells were the source of the cDNA or gDNA that made up the material.

Germline lookup yields CDR1 ENHRY and CDR2 SYGVKD. This CDR3 comprises 17 residues. The ends lost 10 bases at V and 4 bases at J; junction bases unmatched: 18. Under the authors' procedure: Cell counts per sample came from amplifying reference gene primers. Only in-frame clones appear in the TCRdb table, and some are missing; sequencing was by immunoSEQ multiplex PCR. Clonal size and the V and J genes are those of that table, whereas D and trimming came from the DNA. The sample includes a few hundred thousand clones, 83% of them seen just once. The source material was peripheral blood. The rearrangement uses TRBV10-3 and TRBJ1-1, with 10 positions matching TRBD1. This clonotype was sampled from a man aged 55 to 70 who had recovered from COVID-19. The chain's CDR3 is CATQPRGTGDDGTEAFF. CDR3 bases: TGTGCCACGCAACCCCGAGGGACAGGGGACGACGGCACTGAAGCTTTCTTT.